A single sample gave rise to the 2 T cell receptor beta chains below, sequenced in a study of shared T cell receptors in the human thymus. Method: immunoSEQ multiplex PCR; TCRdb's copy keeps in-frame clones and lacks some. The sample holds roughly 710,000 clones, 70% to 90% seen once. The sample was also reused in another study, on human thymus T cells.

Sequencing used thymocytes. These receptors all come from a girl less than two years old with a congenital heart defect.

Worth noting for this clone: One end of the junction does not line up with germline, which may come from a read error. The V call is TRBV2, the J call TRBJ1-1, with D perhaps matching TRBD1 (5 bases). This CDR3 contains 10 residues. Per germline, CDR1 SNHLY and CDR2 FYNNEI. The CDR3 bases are TGTGCCAGCGGTGGCGGGACCAGCACCTTT. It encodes CASGGGTSTF. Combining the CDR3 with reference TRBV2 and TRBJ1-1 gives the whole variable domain EPEVTQTPSHQVTQMGQEVILRCVPISNHLYFYWYRQILGQKVEFLVSFYNNEISEKSEIFDDQFSVERPDGSNFTLKIRSTKLEDSAMYFCASGGGTSTFGQGTRLTVV.

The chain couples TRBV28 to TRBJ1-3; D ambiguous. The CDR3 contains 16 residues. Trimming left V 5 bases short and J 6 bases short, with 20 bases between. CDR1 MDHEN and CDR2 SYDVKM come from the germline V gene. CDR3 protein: CASSQPTGEQQNTIYF. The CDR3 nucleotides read TGTGCCAGCAGTCAACCGACCGGGGAACAACAAAACACCATATATTTT.